Listed below are T cell receptor beta chains from one sample, sequenced in a study of CD8 T cells in Susac syndrome. From the immunoSEQ multiplex PCR reads, TCRdb called clonotypes with MiXCR, one entry per CDR3 protein. The sample has about 250,000 distinct CDR3 sequences; about 93% are singletons. Sequences were obtained from CD4+ T cells from PBMCs. The receptors were sampled from a human donor with multiple sclerosis. The CDR3 runs from the conserved cysteine through the conserved F or W. A D gene is named only where the DNA matches it firmly. Expanded clones get a size class; other rows say once, few or many, or leave the size out.

size	D	V	J	CDR3	DNA
NA	TRBD1	TRBV6-5	TRBJ2-7	CASSYSRGQGYQGQYF	TGTGCCAGCAGTTACTCGAGGGGACAGGGTTATCAGGGGCAGTACTTC
NA	NA	TRBV18	TRBJ1-1	CASSPRQLEAFF	TGTGCCAGCTCACCACGACAGCTTGAAGCTTTCTTT
NA	NA	TRBV4-2	TRBJ1-5	CASSQAIQGSNQPQHF	TGTGCCAGCAGCCAAGCGATACAGGGTAGCAATCAGCCCCAGCATTTT
NA	NA	TRBV12-3/TRBV12-4	TRBJ1-1	CASSSDQGPGNTEAFF	TGTGCCAGCAGTTCCGACCAGGGCCCGGGAAACACTGAAGCTTTCTTT
NA	NA	TRBV20-1	TRBJ1-1	CSAREGHPNTEAFF	TGCAGTGCTAGAGAAGGACACCCAAACACTGAAGCTTTCTTT
NA	TRBD2	TRBV19	TRBJ2-3	CASSTSGATGTQYF	TGTGCCAGTTCAACTAGCGGGGCCACGGGTACGCAGTATTTT
few	NA	TRBV16	TRBJ1-5	CASSQGDQPQHF	TGTGCCAGCAGCCAAGGCGATCAGCCCCAGCATTTT
NA	TRBD1	TRBV10-3	TRBJ2-2	CAIKRGQGNTGELFF	TGTGCCATCAAAAGAGGACAGGGCAACACCGGGGAGCTGTTTTTT
NA	NA	TRBV6-5	TRBJ2-7	CASRSARASRYEQYF	TGTGCCAGCAGATCCGCGCGGGCCTCCCGCTACGAGCAGTACTTC
NA	NA	TRBV5-1	TRBJ2-6	CASSHSFSGANVLTF	TGCGCCAGCAGCCATTCCTTCTCTGGGGCCAACGTCCTGACTTTC
NA	NA	TRBV29-1	TRBJ1-1	CSVEMTVGDTEAFF	TGCAGCGTTGAAATGACGGTTGGAGACACTGAAGCTTTCTTT
once	NA	TRBV4-1	TRBJ1-5	CASSHDDSRDQPQHF	TGCGCCAGCAGCCACGATGACAGTCGGGATCAGCCCCAGCATTTT
NA	NA	TRBV5-4	TRBJ2-5	CASSSPGPQETQYF	TGTGCCAGCAGCTCCCCCGGCCCGCAAGAGACCCAGTACTTC
once	TRBD2	TRBV9	TRBJ2-1	CASSLSAGTSGPNEQFF	TGTGCCAGCAGCCTTTCGGCGGGGACTAGCGGCCCAAATGAGCAGTTCTTC
NA	NA	TRBV4-1	TRBJ1-2	CASSQKTGENYGYTF	TGCGCCAGCAGCCAGAAGACAGGAGAAAACTATGGCTACACCTTC
NA	TRBD2	TRBV20-1	TRBJ2-2	CSATGLAGGPNTGELFF	TGCAGTGCTACAGGACTAGCGGGGGGCCCGAACACCGGGGAGCTGTTTTTT
once	TRBD1	TRBV27	TRBJ1-2	CASSFPGQGVYTF	TGTGCCAGCAGTTTCCCCGGACAGGGCGTCTACACCTTC
NA	NA	TRBV11-2	TRBJ2-4	CASSLGRDAIQYF	TGTGCCAGCAGCTTAGGCAGGGACGCCATTCAGTACTTC
NA	TRBD2	TRBV11-2	TRBJ2-7	CASSAVAGMGEQYF	TGTGCCAGCAGCGCAGTAGCGGGGATGGGCGAGCAGTACTTC
once	TRBD1	TRBV27	TRBJ2-6	CASSPRTGGAAGANVLTF	TGTGCCAGCAGCCCACGAACAGGGGGCGCGGCTGGGGCCAACGTCCTGACTTTC
NA	TRBD2	TRBV30	TRBJ2-3	CAWARGAGVGDTQYF	TGTGCCTGGGCCCGAGGAGCGGGAGTAGGAGATACGCAGTATTTT
NA	NA	TRBV24-1	TRBJ2-2	CATSDDRQKLTGELFF	TGTGCCACCAGTGATGATCGACAGAAACTAACCGGGGAGCTGTTTTTT
NA	NA	TRBV9	TRBJ2-7	CAGSSNGSSYEQYF	TGTGCCGGTTCTTCAAACGGAAGCTCCTACGAGCAGTACTTC
NA	TRBD1	TRBV9	TRBJ1-2	CASTSPGQAYGYTF	TGTGCCAGCACCTCCCCGGGACAGGCCTATGGCTACACCTTC
NA	TRBD2	TRBV19	TRBJ2-5	CASSKRLALEGETQYF	TGTGCCAGTAGCAAACGACTAGCTCTAGAGGGAGAGACCCAGTACTTC
NA	TRBD1	TRBV6-1	TRBJ1-3	CASSEHIRQGAGTIYF	TGTGCCAGCAGCGAACATATACGACAGGGAGCGGGGACCATATATTTT
NA	TRBD1	TRBV5-1	TRBJ1-2	CASSLLPGTGDGYTF	TGCGCCAGCAGCTTGCTCCCCGGGACAGGGGATGGCTACACCTTC
NA	NA	TRBV5-6	TRBJ2-2	CASSRYMGNTGELFF	TGTGCCAGCAGCCGATACATGGGAAACACCGGGGAGCTGTTTTTT
NA	TRBD1	TRBV27	TRBJ1-1	CASSMRGLRNTEAFF	TGTGCCAGCAGTATGAGGGGGCTGCGGAACACTGAAGCTTTCTTT
few	TRBD2	TRBV6-1	TRBJ2-7	CASTNGPGRGSYEQYF	TGTGCCAGCACCAACGGGCCGGGGAGGGGTTCCTACGAGCAGTACTTC
NA	NA	TRBV27	TRBJ2-7	CASSPRVLSSYEQYF	TGTGCCAGCAGCCCCCGGGTCCTAAGCTCCTACGAGCAGTACTTC
NA	NA	TRBV2	TRBJ1-2	CASSESGYGYTF	TGTGCCAGCAGTGAATCTGGGTATGGCTACACCTTC
NA	NA	TRBV20-1	TRBJ1-5	CSARVRGALNQPQHF	TGCAGTGCTAGAGTGCGGGGGGCCCTTAATCAGCCCCAGCATTTT
NA	TRBD1	TRBV6-5	TRBJ2-5	CASSLSGTEKETQYF	TGTGCCAGCAGTTTGTCCGGGACAGAGAAAGAGACCCAGTACTTC
NA	NA	TRBV30	TRBJ1-5	CAWSDPRAGERNQPQHF	TGTGCCTGGAGCGACCCCCGAGCAGGGGAGCGCAATCAGCCCCAGCATTTT
NA	NA	TRBV6-5	TRBJ2-1	CASRLDLAAYNEQFF	TGTGCCAGCAGGCTCGATCTGGCAGCCTACAATGAGCAGTTCTTC
NA	TRBD1	TRBV2	TRBJ2-7	CASTPGQGREQYF	TGTGCCAGCACACCGGGACAGGGCCGGGAGCAGTACTTC
once	TRBD2	TRBV12-3/TRBV12-4	TRBJ2-5	CASSRGLAGVGETQYF	TGTGCCAGCAGCCGGGGACTAGCGGGAGTGGGGGAGACCCAGTACTTC
once	NA	TRBV6-5	TRBJ1-5	CASSGGATSNQPQHF	TGTGCCAGCAGTGGAGGGGCAACCAGCAATCAGCCCCAGCATTTT
NA	TRBD1	TRBV7-2	TRBJ1-4	CASSQGTVTNEKLFF	TGTGCCAGCAGCCAAGGGACAGTGACTAATGAAAAACTGTTTTTT
NA	NA	TRBV11-2	TRBJ2-3	CASSMDPSSDTQYF	TGTGCCAGCAGCATGGACCCGTCGAGTGATACGCAGTATTTT
NA	TRBD2	TRBV15	TRBJ2-5	CATSRDGGAGGTQYF	TGTGCCACCAGCAGAGATGGGGGAGCGGGGGGGACCCAGTACTTC
NA	TRBD1	TRBV5-1	TRBJ1-5	CASSLEAGGNQPQHF	TGCGCCAGCAGCTTGGAGGCAGGGGGGAATCAGCCCCAGCATTTT
NA	NA	TRBV11-2	TRBJ2-5	CASSFRLDETQYF	TGTGCCAGCAGCTTTAGGCTAGATGAGACCCAGTACTTC
NA	NA	TRBV29-1	TRBJ1-5	CSVVGQGNQPQHF	TGCAGCGTTGTCGGGCAGGGCAATCAGCCCCAGCATTTT
NA	NA	TRBV11-2	TRBJ2-2	CASSLVRGAATGELFF	TGTGCCAGCAGCTTAGTAAGGGGGGCTGCAACCGGGGAGCTGTTTTTT
NA	NA	TRBV6-1	TRBJ2-7	CASSQEGGIQYEQYF	TGTGCCAGCAGCCAAGAGGGGGGGATTCAGTACGAGCAGTACTTC
NA	TRBD1	TRBV5-6	TRBJ1-1	CASSLVTGAEAFF	TGTGCCAGCAGCTTGGTTACAGGGGCGGAAGCTTTCTTT
NA	NA	TRBV3-1	TRBJ1-4	CASSRLKPGNEKLFF	TGTGCCAGCAGCCGCCTGAAACCGGGTAATGAAAAACTGTTTTTT
NA	TRBD1	TRBV2	TRBJ2-2	CASGDATGAGELFF	TGTGCCAGCGGGGACGCTACAGGGGCCGGGGAGCTGTTTTTT
NA	NA	TRBV7-2	TRBJ2-3	CASSSAWLGHSASTDTQYF	TGTGCCAGCAGCTCAGCATGGCTGGGGCATTCTGCTAGCACAGATACGCAGTATTTT
once	TRBD1	TRBV10-3	TRBJ2-5	CAISDQGEETQYF	TGTGCCATCAGTGACCAGGGGGAAGAGACCCAGTACTTC